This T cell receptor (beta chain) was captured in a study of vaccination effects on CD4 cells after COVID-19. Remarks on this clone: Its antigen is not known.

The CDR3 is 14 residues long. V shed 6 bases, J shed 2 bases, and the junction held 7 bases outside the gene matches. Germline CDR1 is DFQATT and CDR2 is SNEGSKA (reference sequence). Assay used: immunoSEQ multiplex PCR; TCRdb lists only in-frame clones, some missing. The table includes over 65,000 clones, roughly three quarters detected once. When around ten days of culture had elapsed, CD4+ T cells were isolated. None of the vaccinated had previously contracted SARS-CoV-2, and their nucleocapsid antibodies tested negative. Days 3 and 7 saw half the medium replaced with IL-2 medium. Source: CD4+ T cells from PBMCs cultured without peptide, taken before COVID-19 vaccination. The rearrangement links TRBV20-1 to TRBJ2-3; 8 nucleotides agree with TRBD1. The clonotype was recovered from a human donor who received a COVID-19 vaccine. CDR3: CSASDRGLTDTQYF. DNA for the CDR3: TGCAGTGCAAGTGACAGGGGCCTCACAGATACGCAGTATTTT.